This TCR beta chain was sequenced in a study of blood T cell repertoires in COVID-19 (dated by TCRdb to about 2020). Regarding the study in general: Collaborator samples came from the United States, Italy and Spain and covered acute and convalescent phases of COVID-19. Deeply sampled blood TCRbeta repertoires from subjects exposed to, actively infected with, or recovered from COVID-19 were included in the dataset. A de-identified subject ID, COVID-19 status, age in years and sex were almost always included in the sample metadata. Where HLA class I and class II types were available, the types were taken from metadata supplied by the sample provider, not from assay-based typing. A freely available public database, intended as a resource for researchers studying the immune response to SARS-CoV-2, is where the repertoires were released. The material from the prospective study consisted of cDNA or gDNA derived from T cells, B-cell-depleted T cells, or PBMCs. The samples were drawn from two sources: the first 160 participants of the ongoing ImmuneRACE study, and 1,254 subjects contributed by 6 global collaborators. The study at large found these results: Clinical and demographic metadata were provided uncurated, with the amount varying by source and participant.

This clone was seen more than once but under ten times. There is no known antigen for this receptor. Base qualities are not at hand, and no much larger clone is one base apart. Cut back by 6 bases and 0 bases, the V and J ends lie 9 bases apart. The germline V gene encodes CDR1 MNHEY and CDR2 SVGAGI. The CDR3 measures 14 amino acids from cysteine to phenylalanine. The retained sequence is limited to the CDR3, 42 bases, with the frame set at the first base. Collaborating institutions collected whole blood in K2EDTA tubes following their own protocols. For TCRbeta analysis, collaborator samples were shipped as frozen whole blood, as isolated PBMCs, or as DNA extracted from either sample type. TCRbeta CDR3 regions were amplified from genomic DNA using the immunoSEQ Assay, a bias-controlled multiplex PCR. The source study handled its data this way. The number of nucleated cells in each sample was estimated from the amplification of reference gene primers within the assay. To quantify the absolute abundance of each unique TCRbeta CDR3 rearrangement, sequence reads were collapsed and filtered. For each sample, productive Simpson clonality was calculated as the square root of Simpson's diversity index over productive rearrangements. TCRdb provides this immuneACCESS table in a form limited to in-frame rearrangements. Some clones are lacking; in checked studies, under half of them reflect an unresolved V gene, and why the rest are absent is not known. For V, J and clone size, that table is used; D and trimming come from the DNA. For this sample there are 30,000 to 50,000 clones; approximately 85% appear just once. 9.9% of the sample goes to the ten largest clones.

Source material: peripheral blood. Recombination joined TRBV6-5 with TRBJ1-3; the D gene cannot be named for sure. The sequence came from a human donor in a cohort sampled during active COVID-19. The CDR3 protein sequence reads: CASSSTISGNTIYF. The DNA is as follows: TGTGCCAGCAGCTCTACCATCTCTGGAAACACCATATATTTT.